This T cell receptor (beta chain) was profiled in a study of long-term antiretroviral therapy in people with HIV. The CDR3 loop spans 13 amino acids. Trimming took off 4 bases at V and 0 bases at J, with 5 bases between the two ends. CDR1 and CDR2 from the germline V gene are MRHNA and SNTAGT. Version v3.0 of the immunoSEQ assay ran at survey level. Sequencing was performed with immunoSEQ multiplex PCR; in TCRdb, only in-frame clones are kept and a portion is missing. The sample lists tens of thousands of clones; around 85% were seen once. This sequence joins TRBV6-4 and TRBJ2-3; D unresolved. Sequencing used unsorted PBMCs, obtained 1.6 years after starting antiretroviral therapy. The source of this sequence is a man between 40 and 49 years old with HIV. The CDR3 here is CASSAISTDTQYF. CDR3 nucleotides: TGTGCCAGCAGTGCCATCAGCACAGATACGCAGTATTTT.